This is a list of T cell receptor beta chains from one sample in a study of blood T cell repertoires in COVID-19. Produced via immunoSEQ multiplex PCR; TCRdb's table is partial and in-frame only. The table records about 150,000 clones, 88% of them present only once. Material for sequencing was peripheral blood. The receptors come from a man aged 45-65 years who had recovered from COVID-19. Each CDR3 is given with its conserved first and last residue. Fields, in order: clone size, D gene, V gene, J gene, CDR3 DNA, CDR3 protein. The D gene is left open where the match is weak. Only some rows state a clone size, as once, few, many or a class for expanded clones.

-	TRBD2	TRBV9	TRBJ2-3	TGTGCCAGCGGAGCGGGGGGTAGGACAGATACGCAGTATTTT	CASGAGGRTDTQYF
-	-	TRBV1	TRBJ1-5	TGCACCAGCAGCCAAGTTGGAGCTCTCGATCAGCCCCAGCATTTT	CTSSQVGALDQPQHF
-	TRBD2	TRBV7-7	TRBJ2-1	TGTGCCAGCAGCCCCTCTAGCGGGAGTCGGAATGAGCAGTTCTTC	CASSPSSGSRNEQFF
-	-	TRBV7-2	TRBJ1-1	TGTGCCAGCAGCTTAGGCAGGCTGAACACTGAAGCTTTCTTT	CASSLGRLNTEAFF
-	-	TRBV9	TRBJ2-1	TGTGCCAGCAGCGTAGGGCAGGGGCCGATCTACAATGAGCAGTTCTTC	CASSVGQGPIYNEQFF
once	-	TRBV19	TRBJ1-1	TGTGCCAGTAGAAGGGAGGTAATGAACACTGAAGCTTTCTTT	CASRREVMNTEAFF
-	TRBD1	TRBV14	TRBJ2-1	TGTGCCAGCAGCCATCGGGCAGGGGGACACTACAATGAGCAGTTCTTC	CASSHRAGGHYNEQFF
-	TRBD2	TRBV7-2	TRBJ2-7	TGTGCCAGCAGCCCCTGGGGTGGCGGGAGGTCCTACGAGCAGTACTTC	CASSPWGGGRSYEQYF
-	-	TRBV10-1	TRBJ1-2	TGCGCCAGCAGTGATTCGCGGCCCTATGGCTACACCTTC	CASSDSRPYGYTF
-	-	TRBV6-5	TRBJ1-4	TGTGCCAGCAGGAAAAGGGACATTAATGAAAAACTGTTTTTT	CASRKRDINEKLFF
few	-	TRBV2	TRBJ1-1	TGTGCCAGCAGACCCACAGCAAACACTGAAGCTTTCTTT	CASRPTANTEAFF
-	TRBD1	TRBV19	TRBJ1-5	TGTGCCAGTAGTACAACAGGGGGCGTAATATCTCAGCCCCAGCATTTT	CASSTTGGVISQPQHF
-	-	TRBV6-6	TRBJ1-1	TGTGCCAGCAGTTACCATACCACAGGGCCTGAAGCTTTCTTT	CASSYHTTGPEAFF
few	TRBD1	TRBV7-9	TRBJ2-2	TGTGCCAGCAGACGGACAGGGGTCACCGGGGAGCTGTTTTTT	CASRRTGVTGELFF
-	TRBD1	TRBV7-8	TRBJ2-7	TGTGCCAGCAGCTTAGGACAGGGGGCCTACGAGCAGTACTTC	CASSLGQGAYEQYF
once	TRBD2	TRBV9	TRBJ2-1	TGTGCCAGCAGCGTAGGGGCTAGCGGGAGGGCTAATGAGCAGTTCTTC	CASSVGASGRANEQFF
-	TRBD2	TRBV7-3	TRBJ2-3	TGTGCCAGCAGCCCGGACGGGACTAGCGGAGTGCGGGATACGCAGTATTTT	CASSPDGTSGVRDTQYF
-	TRBD1	TRBV28	TRBJ2-3	TGTGCCAGCAGTTTAGCGTCCCCGAGGGGGCGCACAGATACGCAGTATTTT	CASSLASPRGRTDTQYF
-	-	TRBV25-1	TRBJ2-7	TGTGCCACCGCGGGATACCCGAAAGAGCAGTACTTC	CATAGYPKEQYF
-	TRBD2	TRBV20-1	TRBJ2-7	TGCAGTGCTAGCGGGAGGAACGAGCAGTACTTC	CSASGRNEQYF
-	-	TRBV7-2	TRBJ2-3	TGTGCCAGCAGCTTCAGCGGGAGCACAGATACGCAGTATTTT	CASSFSGSTDTQYF
-	-	TRBV18	TRBJ2-1	TGTGCCAGCTCACTCGGGCCGGGGAGCTACAATGAGCAGTTCTTC	CASSLGPGSYNEQFF
-	TRBD1	TRBV27	TRBJ2-2	TGTGCCAGCACGTACAGGGGAAATACGAACACCGGGGAGCTGTTTTTT	CASTYRGNTNTGELFF
-	-	TRBV10-1	TRBJ2-6	TGCGCCAGCAGTGATAGTGGGGCCAACGTCCTGACTTTC	CASSDSGANVLTF
-	TRBD2	TRBV6-6	TRBJ2-3	TGTGCCAGCAGTTTTCCCTCTAGCGGGGGCACAGATACGCAGTATTTT	CASSFPSSGGTDTQYF
once	TRBD1	TRBV27	TRBJ1-4	TGTGCCAGCAGTTCCCCCGACAGGGGAGGGACTAATGAAAAACTGTTTTTT	CASSSPDRGGTNEKLFF
-	-	TRBV7-2	TRBJ1-2	TGTGCCAGCAGCCGCGGACAGTTCTATGGCTACACCTTC	CASSRGQFYGYTF
-	TRBD1	TRBV18	TRBJ1-5	TGTGCCAGCTCGCCTACAGGGGCGAATCAGCCCCAGCATTTT	CASSPTGANQPQHF
-	TRBD2	TRBV2	TRBJ2-3	TGTGCCAATACCGGGGGGGCCAAAGATACGCAGTATTTT	CANTGGAKDTQYF
-	-	TRBV28	TRBJ2-7	TGTGCCTCAGGGACACCGTCCTCCTACGAGCAGTACTTC	CASGTPSSYEQYF